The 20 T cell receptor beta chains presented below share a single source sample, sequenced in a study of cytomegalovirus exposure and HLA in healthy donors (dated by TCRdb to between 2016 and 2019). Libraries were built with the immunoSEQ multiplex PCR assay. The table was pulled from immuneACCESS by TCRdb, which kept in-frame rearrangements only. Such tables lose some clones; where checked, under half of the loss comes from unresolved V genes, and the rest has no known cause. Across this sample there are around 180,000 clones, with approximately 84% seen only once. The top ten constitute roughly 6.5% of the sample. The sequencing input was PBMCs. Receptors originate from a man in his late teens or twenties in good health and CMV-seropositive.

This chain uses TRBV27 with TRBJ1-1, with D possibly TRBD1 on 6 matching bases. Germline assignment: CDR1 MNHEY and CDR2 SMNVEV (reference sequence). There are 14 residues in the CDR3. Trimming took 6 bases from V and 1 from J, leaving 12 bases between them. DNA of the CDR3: TGTGCCAGCAGCCTTCAGACAGGGAACACTGAAGCTTTCTTT. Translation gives CASSLQTGNTEAFF.

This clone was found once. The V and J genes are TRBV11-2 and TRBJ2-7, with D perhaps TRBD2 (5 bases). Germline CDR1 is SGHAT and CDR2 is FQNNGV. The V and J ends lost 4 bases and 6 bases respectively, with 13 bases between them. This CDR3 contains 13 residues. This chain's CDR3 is CASSSERVGEQYF. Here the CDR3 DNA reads TGTGCCAGCAGCTCGGAGAGGGTAGGCGAGCAGTACTTC.

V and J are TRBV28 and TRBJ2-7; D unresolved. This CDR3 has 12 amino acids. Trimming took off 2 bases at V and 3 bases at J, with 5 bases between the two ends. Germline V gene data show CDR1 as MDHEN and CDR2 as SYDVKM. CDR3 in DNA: TGTGCCAGCAGTTTACGTTTCTACGAGCAGTACTTC. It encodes CASSLRFYEQYF.

The CDR3 is CASSGVRGLAKNIQYF. CDR3 DNA: TGTGCCAGCAGTGGAGTACGGGGACTAGCGAAAAACATTCAGTACTTC. The rearrangement links TRBV6-1 to TRBJ2-4, with 10 nucleotides matching TRBD2. V lost 4 bases to trimming and J lost 4 bases; unmatched junction nucleotides: 7. CDR1 MNHNS and CDR2 SASEGT come from the germline V gene. There are 16 residues in the CDR3.

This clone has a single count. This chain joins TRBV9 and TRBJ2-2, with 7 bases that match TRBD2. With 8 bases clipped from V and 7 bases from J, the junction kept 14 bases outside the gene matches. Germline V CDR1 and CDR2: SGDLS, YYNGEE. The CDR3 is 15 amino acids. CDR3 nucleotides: TGTGCCAGTACCTTCCGGCACACGGGGGGCGGGGAGCTGTTTTTT. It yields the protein CASTFRHTGGGELFF.

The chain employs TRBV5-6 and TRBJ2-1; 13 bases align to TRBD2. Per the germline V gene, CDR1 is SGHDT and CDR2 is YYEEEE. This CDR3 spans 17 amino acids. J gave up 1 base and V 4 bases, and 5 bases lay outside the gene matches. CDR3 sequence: CASSPRTSGSSYNEQFF. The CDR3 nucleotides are TGTGCCAGCAGCCCCCGGACTAGCGGGAGTTCCTACAATGAGCAGTTCTTC. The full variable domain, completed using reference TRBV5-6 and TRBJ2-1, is DAGVTQSPTHLIKTRGQQVTLRCSPKSGHDTVSWYQQALGQGPQFIFQYYEEEERQRGNFPDRFSGHQFPNYSSELNVNALLLGDSALYLCASSPRTSGSSYNEQFFGPGTRLTVL.

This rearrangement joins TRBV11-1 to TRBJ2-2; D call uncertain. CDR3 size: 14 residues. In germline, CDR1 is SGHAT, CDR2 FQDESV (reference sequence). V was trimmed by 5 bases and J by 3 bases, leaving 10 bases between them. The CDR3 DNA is TGTGCCAGCAGCACTGACTCGTACACCGGGGAGCTGTTTTTT. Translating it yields CASSTDSYTGELFF.

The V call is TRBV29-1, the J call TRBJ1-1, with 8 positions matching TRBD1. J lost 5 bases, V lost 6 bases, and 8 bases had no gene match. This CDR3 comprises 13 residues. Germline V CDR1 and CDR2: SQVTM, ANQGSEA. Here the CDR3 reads CSVSDRAQTEAFF. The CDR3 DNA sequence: TGCAGCGTGTCGGACAGGGCCCAAACTGAAGCTTTCTTT.

CDR3 nucleotide sequence: TGTGCCAGCAGTTCGGGAGGGGCTAGCACAGATACGCAGTATTTT. It codes for CASSSGGASTDTQYF. The chain combines TRBV6-5 with TRBJ2-3; 8 bases match TRBD2. The CDR3 extends over 15 amino acids. The germline CDR1 and CDR2 sequences are MNHEY and SVGAGI. The trim removed 4 bases at V and 0 bases at J, leaving 3 bases unmatched.

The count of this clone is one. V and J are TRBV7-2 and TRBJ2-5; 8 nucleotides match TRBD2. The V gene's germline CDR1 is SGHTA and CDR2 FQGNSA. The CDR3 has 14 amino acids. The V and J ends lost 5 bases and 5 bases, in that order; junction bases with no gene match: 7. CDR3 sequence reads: CASSGGTRAETQYF. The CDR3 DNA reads TGTGCCAGCAGCGGGGGGACTAGGGCGGAGACCCAGTACTTC.

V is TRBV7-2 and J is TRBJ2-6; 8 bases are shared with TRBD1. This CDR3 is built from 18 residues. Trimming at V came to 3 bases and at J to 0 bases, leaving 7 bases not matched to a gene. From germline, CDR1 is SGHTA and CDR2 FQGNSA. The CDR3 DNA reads TGTGCCAGCAGCTTCCGGACAGGGATTAGCTCTGGGGCCAACGTCCTGACTTTC. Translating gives CASSFRTGISSGANVLTF.

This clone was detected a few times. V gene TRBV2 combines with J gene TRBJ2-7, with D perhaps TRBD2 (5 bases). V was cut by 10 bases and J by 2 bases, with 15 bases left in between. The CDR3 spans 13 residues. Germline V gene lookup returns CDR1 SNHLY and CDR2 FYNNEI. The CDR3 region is CATNSATTYEQYF. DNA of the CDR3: TGTGCCACGAATAGCGCCACAACCTACGAGCAGTACTTC.

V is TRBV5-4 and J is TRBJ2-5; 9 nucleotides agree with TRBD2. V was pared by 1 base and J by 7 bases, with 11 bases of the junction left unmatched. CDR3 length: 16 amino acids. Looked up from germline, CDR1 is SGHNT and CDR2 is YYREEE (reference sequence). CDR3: CASSLFEREDKATQYF. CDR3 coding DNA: TGTGCCAGCAGCTTGTTCGAGCGGGAGGACAAAGCGACCCAGTACTTC.

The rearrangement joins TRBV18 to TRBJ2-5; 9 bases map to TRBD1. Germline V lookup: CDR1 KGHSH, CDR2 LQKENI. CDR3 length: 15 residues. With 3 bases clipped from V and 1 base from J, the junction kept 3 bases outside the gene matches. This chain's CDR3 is CASSPRDRVQETQYF. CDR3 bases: TGTGCCAGCTCACCCCGGGACAGGGTCCAAGAGACCCAGTACTTC.

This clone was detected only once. The CDR3 loop is CASSSGGNTGELFF. CDR3 DNA sequence: TGTGCCAGTTCATCAGGAGGGAACACCGGGGAGCTGTTTTTT. The chain uses TRBV28 and TRBJ2-2; perhaps TRBD2 as D (5 bases). Trimming stripped 9 bases from V and 1 base from J, with 12 bases between. Germline V gene data show CDR1 as MDHEN and CDR2 as SYDVKM. The CDR3 has 14 amino acids.

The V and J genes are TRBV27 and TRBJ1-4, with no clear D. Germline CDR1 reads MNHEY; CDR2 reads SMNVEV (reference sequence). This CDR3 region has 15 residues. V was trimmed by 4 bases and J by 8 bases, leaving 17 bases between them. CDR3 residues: CASSSRSRPREKLFF. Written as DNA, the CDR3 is TGTGCCAGCAGTTCAAGGTCGCGGCCCCGGGAAAAACTGTTTTTT.

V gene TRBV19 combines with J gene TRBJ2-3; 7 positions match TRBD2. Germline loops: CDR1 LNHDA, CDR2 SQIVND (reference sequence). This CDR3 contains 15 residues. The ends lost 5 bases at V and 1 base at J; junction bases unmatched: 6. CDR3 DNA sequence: TGTGCCAGTAGTCCGCTAGCGGTCCGCACAGATACGCAGTATTTT. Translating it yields CASSPLAVRTDTQYF.

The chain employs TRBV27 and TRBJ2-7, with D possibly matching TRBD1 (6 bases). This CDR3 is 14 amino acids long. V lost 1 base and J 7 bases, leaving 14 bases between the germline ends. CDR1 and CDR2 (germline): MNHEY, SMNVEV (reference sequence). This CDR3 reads CASSLWDTDKEQYF. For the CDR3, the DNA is TGTGCCAGCAGTTTATGGGACACGGATAAAGAGCAGTACTTC.

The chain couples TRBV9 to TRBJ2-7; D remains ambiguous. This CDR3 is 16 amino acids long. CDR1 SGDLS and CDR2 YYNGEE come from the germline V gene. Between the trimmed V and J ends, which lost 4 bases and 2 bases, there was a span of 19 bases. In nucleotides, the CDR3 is TGTGCCAGCAGCCCCAGGCCCCCTTCATCAACCTACGAGCAGTACTTC. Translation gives CASSPRPPSSTYEQYF.

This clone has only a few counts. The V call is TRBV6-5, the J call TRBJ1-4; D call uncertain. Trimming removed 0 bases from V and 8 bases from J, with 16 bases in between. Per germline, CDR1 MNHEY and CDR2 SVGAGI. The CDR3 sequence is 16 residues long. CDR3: CASSYSMWAREEKLFF. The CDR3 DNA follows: TGTGCCAGCAGTTACTCGATGTGGGCGCGGGAGGAAAAACTGTTTTTT.